The 9 T cell receptor beta chains given below trace back to one sample, sequenced in a study of early T cells in non-severe SARS-CoV-2 infection. TCRdb re-called the 5' RACE reads through MiXCR, storing one row per CDR3 protein. The sample includes 55,000 to 75,000 distinct CDR3 sequences, 6% to 8.5% of them seen just once. Sample: whole blood. The origin of the receptors is an adult who was a healthcare worker with PCR-confirmed SARS-CoV-2 infection or an uninfected control (not recorded which).

The chain couples TRBV2 to TRBJ2-3; D is undetermined. Germline V gives CDR1 SNHLY, CDR2 FYNNEI. The V end was cut by 7 bases, the J end by 2 bases, with 4 bases between. The CDR3 length is 11 residues. CDR3 protein: CASKFTDTQYF. The CDR3 DNA reads as TGTGCCAGCAAATTCACAGATACGCAGTATTTT.

The table lists this clonotype with many counts. The rearrangement uses TRBV12-3 or TRBV12-4 and TRBJ2-3, with a possible D match to TRBD2 (7 bases). CDR3 length: 14 residues. The ends were cut back, 1 base at V and 4 bases at J, with 9 bases in the middle. The chain's CDR3 is CASSLGEGADTQYF. The CDR3 DNA sequence: TGTGCCAGCAGTTTAGGGGAGGGGGCAGATACGCAGTATTTT.

The gene calls are TRBV5-4 and TRBJ1-5; 7 nucleotides line up with TRBD1. Germline V lookup: CDR1 SGHNT, CDR2 YYREEE (reference sequence). V shed 0 bases, J shed 0 bases, and the junction held 3 bases outside the gene matches. This CDR3 contains 16 residues. The CDR3 is CASSLGGQYSNQPQHF. The CDR3, as DNA: TGTGCCAGCAGCTTGGGGGGACAGTATAGCAATCAGCCCCAGCATTTT. The full variable domain, rest sourced from reference TRBV5-4 and TRBJ1-5, is ETGVTQSPTHLIKTRGQQVTLRCSSQSGHNTVSWYQQALGQGPQFIFQYYREEENGRGNFPPRFSGLQFPNYSSELNVNALELDDSALYLCASSLGGQYSNQPQHFGDGTRLSIL.

This clonotype occurred a few times. The chain couples TRBV5-1 to TRBJ2-1, with 7 bases lining up with TRBD1. The V segment lost 4 bases and the J segment 6 bases; nucleotides outside the gene matches: 7. The CDR3 covers 14 residues. The V gene's germline CDR1 is SGHRS and CDR2 YFSETQ. The CDR3: CASSAGQDFNEQFF. The CDR3 bases are TGCGCCAGCAGCGCAGGACAGGATTTCAATGAGCAGTTCTTC.

This clonotype is categorized as medium-sized. The CDR3 coding sequence is TGTGCCAGCAGCTTAGCGCAAGCGGGAGGGTACTACGAGCAGTACTTC. This codes for CASSLAQAGGYYEQYF. The chain couples TRBV7-8 to TRBJ2-7; 10 bases are a match to TRBD2. This CDR3 has 16 amino acids. The germline gives CDR1 SGHVS, CDR2 FQNEAQ. V trimming: 0 bases; J trimming: 3 bases; junction bases outside the gene matches: 5.

This clonotype was seen more than once but under ten times. This chain joins TRBV20-1 and TRBJ1-2; a weak D match, TRBD1 (5 bases). Trimming took off 6 bases at V and 11 bases at J, with 22 bases between the two ends. Germline CDR1 reads DFQATT; CDR2 reads SNEGSKA (reference sequence). The CDR3 runs 13 residues. CDR3 in DNA: TGCAGTGCCCCGGGGAGCAGGGACGATACTTACACCTTC. Protein sequence: CSAPGSRDDTYTF.

This clonotype turned up a few times. The chain joins TRBV28 to TRBJ2-1; TRBD1 agrees at 9 bases. The V gene end was trimmed by 3 bases and the J gene end by 1 base; junction bases not matched to a gene: 4. The germline V gene has CDR1 MDHEN and CDR2 SYDVKM. The CDR3 covers 16 residues. CDR3 sequence: CASSLPTGGSYNEQFF. CDR3 bases: TGTGCCAGCAGTTTGCCGACAGGGGGATCCTACAATGAGCAGTTCTTC. Based on the CDR3 plus reference TRBV28 and TRBJ2-1, the full variable domain is DVKVTQSSRYLVKRTGEKVFLECVQDMDHENMFWYRQDPGLGLRLIYFSYDVKMKEKGDIPEGYSVSREKKERFSLILESASTNQTSMYLCASSLPTGGSYNEQFFGPGTRLTVL.

This clonotype was found many times. This sequence joins TRBV3-1 and TRBJ2-5; D gene uncertain. CDR1 LGHDT and CDR2 YNNKEL come from the germline V gene (reference sequence). Trimming took off 4 bases at V and 4 bases at J, with 13 bases between the two ends. The CDR3 sequence is 14 residues long. The CDR3, as DNA: TGTGCCAGCAGCCCCCGAGAGACTTCAGAGACCCAGTACTTC. The encoded protein is CASSPRETSETQYF.

This clonotype was seen a few times. The chain combines TRBV14 with TRBJ1-2; TRBD1 matches at 7 bases. The CDR3 covers 15 residues. CDR1 and CDR2 (germline): SGHDN, FVKESK. Germline trimming cut 4 bases from V and 5 bases from J; bases unmatched to any gene: 10. The CDR3 coding sequence is TGTGCCAGCAGCCCCGACGTCGCACAGGGGTATGGCTACACCTTC. It yields the protein CASSPDVAQGYGYTF.